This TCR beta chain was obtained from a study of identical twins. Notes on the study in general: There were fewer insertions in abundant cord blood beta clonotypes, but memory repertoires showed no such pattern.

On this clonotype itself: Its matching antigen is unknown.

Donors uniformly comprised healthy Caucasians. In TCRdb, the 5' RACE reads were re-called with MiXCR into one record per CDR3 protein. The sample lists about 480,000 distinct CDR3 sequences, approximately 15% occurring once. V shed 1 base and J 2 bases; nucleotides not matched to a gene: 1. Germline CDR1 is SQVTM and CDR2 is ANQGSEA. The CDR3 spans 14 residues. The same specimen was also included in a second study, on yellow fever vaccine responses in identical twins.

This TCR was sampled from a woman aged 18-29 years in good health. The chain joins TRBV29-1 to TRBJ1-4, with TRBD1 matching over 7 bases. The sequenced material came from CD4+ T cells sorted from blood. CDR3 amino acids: CSVEGGGTNEKLFF. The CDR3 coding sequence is TGCAGCGTTGAAGGAGGGGGCACTAATGAAAAACTGTTTTTT.